This TCR beta chain was profiled in a study of shared clonotypes between healthy human individuals. Study context: Aged between 18 and 49, the donors were a couple of women and a few men. Each donor's CD8 memory used one plate, CD8 naive two, each CD4 subset three.

Study results and limitations: The study's rarefaction showed incomplete sorted-subset sequencing despite large depth. Lower generation probabilities were found for non-shared clonotypes than for those shared by all four donors.

Trimming left V 5 bases short and J 3 bases short, with 10 bases between. CDR3 length: 13 residues. Germline CDR1 MGHDK, CDR2 SYGVNS. Repertoires were generated with immunoSEQ multiplex PCR, while TCRdb's copy carries only in-frame clones and drops some. The data contain some 500,000 clones, roughly 95% of them singletons. A word on this clone: What it binds is not known.

The source is a woman under 40 in good health. This chain joins TRBV25-1 and TRBJ1-1; a weak D match, TRBD1 (6 bases). Sample: naive CD4+ T cells sorted from blood. Subset denoted: CD45RA+ positively selected. The CDR3 DNA reads as TGTGCCAGCAGTCAACAGGGAGACACTGAAGCTTTCTTT. Amino acids: CASSQQGDTEAFF.